There are a few counts of the clone carrying this T cell receptor beta chain. Its antigen is currently unknown. Assay used: immunoSEQ multiplex PCR; TCRdb lists only in-frame clones, some missing. The sample has about 94,000 clones, 88% seen once. Second-dose intervals near 4 or 12 weeks were combined. The sample originates from a study of T cell responses to AZD1222 COVID-19 vaccine. Findings and caveats of the study: The study found Spike-specific TCR breadth and depth rose after two AZD1222 doses. Just a handful of people given AZD1222 tested seropositive at baseline. Regions 160-218 and 743-854 dominated among vaccine-associated CD4 TCRs spanning spike.

The origin of this receptor is an adult who received the AZD1222 COVID-19 vaccine. The sample here was peripheral blood, taken 28 days after the second AZD1222 dose.

The CDR3 loop is CASSAGLAGPSQFF. In nucleotides, the CDR3 is TGTGCCAGCAGCGCGGGACTAGCGGGACCATCGCAGTTCTTC. This chain uses TRBV9 with TRBJ2-1; 13 bases map to TRBD2. Unmatched junction bases numbered 6, after V lost 3 bases and J lost 12 bases. This CDR3 spans 14 amino acids. Germline V gene lookup returns CDR1 SGDLS and CDR2 YYNGEE.